These T cell receptor beta chains were read from a single sample in a study of T cell responses to AZD1222 COVID-19 vaccine. The data were produced by immunoSEQ multiplex PCR, yet TCRdb's version contains in-frame clones alone and is incomplete. The sample lists under 95,000 clones; more than 70% were seen once. The source was peripheral blood, collected 28 days after the second AZD1222 dose. The receptors were sampled from an adult who received the AZD1222 COVID-19 vaccine. The CDR3 runs from the conserved cysteine through the conserved F or W. D genes are given only for firm matches. Clone size, where shown, is once, few, many, or a class for clones that have expanded.

d_call clone_size j_call v_call cdr3_nt cdr3_aa
NA NA TRBJ1-5 TRBV27 TGTGCCAGCAGTTTAGGAGGGGACAATCAGCCCCAGCATTTT CASSLGGDNQPQHF
NA NA TRBJ2-7 TRBV27 TGTGCCAGCAGTTTTACGGGATCCTACGAGCAGTACTTC CASSFTGSYEQYF
NA once TRBJ2-2 TRBV6-5 TGTGCCAGCAGTCTCGGGACCACCGGGGAGCTGTTTTTT CASSLGTTGELFF
TRBD1 NA TRBJ2-1 TRBV7-8 TGTGCCAGCAGCTTCAAAAGGGACAGGGGGCGGGATGAGCAGTTCTTC CASSFKRDRGRDEQFF
NA once TRBJ2-7 TRBV6-2/TRBV6-3 TGTGCCAGCAGTTACTCGGGGTGGCAAGGCTACGAGCAGTACTTC CASSYSGWQGYEQYF
NA NA TRBJ2-3 TRBV3-1/TRBV3-2 TGTGCCAGCAGCCAAGAAAACACAGATACGCAGTATTTT CASSQENTDTQYF
TRBD2 few TRBJ2-1 TRBV7-3 TGTGCCAGCAGCCAGAGTAAGCGGGGTGAGCAGTTCTTC CASSQSKRGEQFF
TRBD1 NA TRBJ2-4 TRBV7-9 TGTGCCAGCAGCTTAGAGGGGGCGAGAAACATTCAGTACTTC CASSLEGARNIQYF
NA NA TRBJ2-2 TRBV7-9 TGTGCCAGCAGCTTATGGGAGGCCGGGGAGCTGTTTTTT CASSLWEAGELFF
NA NA TRBJ2-3 TRBV30 TGTGCCTGGAAAAAGGGGCCCAGCACAGATACGCAGTATTTT CAWKKGPSTDTQYF
NA NA TRBJ2-3 TRBV6-6 TGTGCCAGCATCCCCTCCGGGAGCCCAGATACGCAGTATTTT CASIPSGSPDTQYF
TRBD2 NA TRBJ2-5 TRBV5-1 TGCGCCAGCAGGCCCCGACTAGCGGAAGAGACCCAGTACTTC CASRPRLAEETQYF
TRBD2 NA TRBJ2-4 TRBV13 TGTGCCAGCAGCATCAAGACTAGCGGGAGCCACATTCAGTACTTC CASSIKTSGSHIQYF
NA NA TRBJ2-2 TRBV27 TGTGCCAGCAGTTTCTCGGGGGCGGGGGAGCTGTTTTTT CASSFSGAGELFF
NA NA TRBJ1-5 TRBV28 TGTGCCAGCAGTCCTGGGCGGGGGCGCAATCAGCCCCAGCATTTT CASSPGRGRNQPQHF
TRBD2 NA TRBJ2-1 TRBV7-9 TGTGCCAGCAGCAGCGGACTAGCGGCCCATGAGCAGTTCTTC CASSSGLAAHEQFF
TRBD2 NA TRBJ2-3 TRBV19 TGTGCCAGCAAGACTAGCGGGAGACTAGGCGCAGATACGCAGTATTTT CASKTSGRLGADTQYF
NA NA TRBJ2-1 TRBV18 TGTGCCAGCTCATTCTGGAACAATGAGCAGTTCTTC CASSFWNNEQFF
TRBD1 NA TRBJ2-7 TRBV3-1/TRBV3-2 TGTGCCAGCAGCCTGCCGACAGGGAGTTTCGACGAGCAGTACTTC CASSLPTGSFDEQYF
NA NA TRBJ1-1 TRBV20-1 TGCAGTGCTAGTAACACTGAAGCTTTCTTT CSASNTEAFF
NA NA TRBJ2-3 TRBV12-3/TRBV12-4 TGTGCCAGCAGTTTTAAATTTACGCAGTATTTT CASSFKFTQYF
NA NA TRBJ1-1 TRBV19 TGTGCCAGTAGGCAGGGTCTCACTGAAGCTTTCTTT CASRQGLTEAFF
NA NA TRBJ2-1 TRBV6-4 TGTGCCAGCAGTGACTCCGACCTGAATGAGCAGTTCTTC CASSDSDLNEQFF
NA NA TRBJ2-2 TRBV5-1 TGCGCCAGCAGGCGGAGGGAGACCGGGGAGCTGTTTTTT CASRRRETGELFF
NA once TRBJ2-7 TRBV5-1 TGCGCCAGCAGCTTGGGTGGGAACAACTACGAGCAGTACTTC CASSLGGNNYEQYF
NA NA TRBJ2-1 TRBV7-9 TGTGCCAGCAGCCCAAGCCCTAGGACCGGGTGGAATGAGCAGTTCTTC CASSPSPRTGWNEQFF
NA once TRBJ2-2 TRBV3-1/TRBV3-2 TGTGCCAGCAGCCCCTCTCGGGCGGCCGGGGAGCTGTTTTTT CASSPSRAAGELFF
NA NA TRBJ1-1 TRBV16 TGTGCCAGCAGCCAATCCGGAGGGGCGGGCACTGAAGCTTTCTTT CASSQSGGAGTEAFF
NA NA TRBJ1-1 TRBV12-3/TRBV12-4 TGTGCCAGCAGTTTCGACACTGAAGCTTTCTTT CASSFDTEAFF
NA NA TRBJ1-5 TRBV21-1 TGTGCCAGCAGCAAAGGAGGAGGAGAGACTCAGCCCCAGCATTTT CASSKGGGETQPQHF
TRBD1 NA TRBJ2-1 TRBV10-2 TGCGCCAGCAGGGAACAGGGGATGACCTACAATGAGCAGTTCTTC CASREQGMTYNEQFF
NA NA TRBJ2-6 TRBV6-5 TGTGCCAGCAGTCTTACAGGTCCTGGGGCCAACGTCCTGACTTTC CASSLTGPGANVLTF
NA NA TRBJ2-3 TRBV14 TGTGCCAGCAGCCAAGGAGAGGGCACGGGAGATACGCAGTATTTT CASSQGEGTGDTQYF
NA few TRBJ1-4 TRBV7-2 TGTGCCAGCAGCTTTCAGGGTTCCTTTAATGAAAAACTGTTTTTT CASSFQGSFNEKLFF
NA few TRBJ1-3 TRBV18 TGTGCCAGCTCACCCGGGACACCCTCTGGAAACACCATATATTTT CASSPGTPSGNTIYF
NA NA TRBJ2-1 TRBV18 TGTGCCAGCTCACCCTCCTCGGGACGGGTGGGTTACAATGAGCAGTTCTTC CASSPSSGRVGYNEQFF
NA NA TRBJ1-4 TRBV5-1 TGCGCCAGCAGAAGCATAACTAATGAAAAACTGTTTTTT CASRSITNEKLFF
TRBD2 NA TRBJ2-1 TRBV3-1/TRBV3-2 TGTGCCAGCAGCCGAGGACTAGCGGAGAGCTCCTACAATGAGCAGTTCTTC CASSRGLAESSYNEQFF
NA NA TRBJ2-5 TRBV5-4 TGTGCCAGCAGCTTGAACCTGGTGGGTAGAGAGGCCCAGTACTTC CASSLNLVGREAQYF
TRBD1 NA TRBJ1-1 TRBV6-1 TGTGCCAGCAGAGAAGACAGGGTGAACACTGAAGCTTTCTTT CASREDRVNTEAFF
TRBD1 NA TRBJ1-2 TRBV18 TGTGCCAGCTCACCACAACCGGGACAGGGGTTTGGTGAGGGCTACACCTTC CASSPQPGQGFGEGYTF
NA NA TRBJ2-2 TRBV13 TGTGCCAGCAGCTTAGGACACCCCGGGGAGCTGTTTTTT CASSLGHPGELFF
NA NA TRBJ2-2 TRBV15 TGTGCCACCAGCAGAAGGGACCAGAACACCGGGGAGCTGTTTTTT CATSRRDQNTGELFF
TRBD2 once TRBJ2-1 TRBV2 TGTGCCAGCAGTGAAGCCTCTAGCGGCTACAATGAGCAGTTCTTC CASSEASSGYNEQFF
NA NA TRBJ1-2 TRBV7-9 TGTGCCAGCAGCGATGACCGCCCCATGAGTCTACGCTACACCTTC CASSDDRPMSLRYTF
NA NA TRBJ2-3 TRBV10-3 TGTGCCATCAGTGAGCGAGAAGGGGTGGATACGCAGTATTTT CAISEREGVDTQYF
NA NA TRBJ2-7 TRBV6-5 TGTGCCAGCAGTTACTCTTTAGGGACACACTTTTACGAGCAGTACTTC CASSYSLGTHFYEQYF
TRBD1 NA TRBJ1-5 TRBV6-2/TRBV6-3 TGTGCCAGCAGCGCCGGGACAGTTCGGGACTATCAGCCCCAGCATTTT CASSAGTVRDYQPQHF
NA few TRBJ2-7 TRBV5-4 TGTGCCAGCAGCTTGAACTCGGCGGGATACTACGAGCAGTACTTC CASSLNSAGYYEQYF